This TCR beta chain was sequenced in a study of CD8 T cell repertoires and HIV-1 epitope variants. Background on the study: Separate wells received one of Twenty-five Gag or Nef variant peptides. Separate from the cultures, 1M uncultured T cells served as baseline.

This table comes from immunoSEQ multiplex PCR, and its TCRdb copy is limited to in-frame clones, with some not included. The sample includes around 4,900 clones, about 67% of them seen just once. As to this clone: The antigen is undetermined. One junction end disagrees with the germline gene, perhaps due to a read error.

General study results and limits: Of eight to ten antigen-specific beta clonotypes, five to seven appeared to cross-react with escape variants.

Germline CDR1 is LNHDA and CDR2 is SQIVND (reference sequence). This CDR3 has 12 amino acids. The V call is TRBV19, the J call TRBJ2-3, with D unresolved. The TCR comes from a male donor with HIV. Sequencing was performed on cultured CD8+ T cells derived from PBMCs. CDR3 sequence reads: CANSKATDTQYF. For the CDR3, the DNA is TGTGCCAATAGTAAAGCGACAGATACGCAGTATTTT.